A single sample is the source of the 21 T cell receptor beta chains below, sequenced in a study of cytomegalovirus exposure and HLA in healthy donors. Use of 60 Vbeta and 13 Jbeta primers characterized the PCR. Clones were read by immunoSEQ multiplex PCR, and TCRdb kept only the in-frame ones, dropping some. The table has about 140,000 clones, 75% to 85% seen once. Sequencing was carried out using PBMCs. These receptors all come from a young woman in good health and CMV-seropositive.

In this sample, this clone turned up a few times. The chain joins TRBV7-6 to TRBJ2-2; 7 positions match TRBD2. V shed 4 bases, J shed 6 bases, and the junction held 11 bases outside the gene matches. CDR1 and CDR2 (germline): SGHVS, FNYEAQ. The CDR3 has 16 residues. The CDR3 region is CASSSVEAGVAGELFF. CDR3 bases: TGTGCCAGCAGCTCGGTGGAGGCGGGGGTTGCCGGGGAGCTGTTTTTT. The complete variable domain, with remaining parts taken from reference TRBV7-6 and TRBJ2-2, reads GAGVSQSPRYKVTKRGQDVALRCDPISGHVSLYWYRQALGQGPEFLTYFNYEAQQDKSGLPNDRFSAERPEGSISTLTIQRTEQRDSAMYRCASSSVEAGVAGELFFGEGSRLTVL.

The rearrangement joins TRBV28 to TRBJ1-2; 8 bases align to TRBD1. From germline, CDR1 is MDHEN and CDR2 SYDVKM. Trimming removed 0 bases from V and 3 bases from J; junction bases left unmatched: 0. The CDR3 is made up of 14 amino acids. The CDR3 DNA reads TGTGCCAGCAGTTTATGGGACAGGGACTATGGCTACACCTTC. Its translation is CASSLWDRDYGYTF.

This clone is a singleton in its sample. The chain recombines TRBV6-5 with TRBJ2-5, with 8 bases aligning to TRBD2. CDR1 and CDR2 from the germline V gene are MNHEY and SVGAGI. The CDR3 is made up of 15 amino acids. V lost 8 bases to trimming and J lost 1 base; unmatched junction nucleotides: 9. This CDR3 reads CASGPLGGAQETQYF. The CDR3 region has the DNA TGTGCCAGCGGCCCCCTCGGGGGGGCCCAAGAGACCCAGTACTTC.

The chain has TRBV19 and TRBJ1-3, with TRBD1 matching 7 bases. This CDR3 contains 13 residues. Germline CDR1 reads LNHDA; CDR2 reads SQIVND (reference sequence). V shed 5 bases and J 8 bases; nucleotides not matched to a gene: 6. In DNA form, the CDR3 reads TGTGCCAGTAGTTTACAGGGGAGAGACACCATATATTTT. It specifies CASSLQGRDTIYF.

V usage is TRBV5-1 and J usage is TRBJ1-4; D unclear. In germline, CDR1 is SGHRS, CDR2 YFSETQ. This CDR3 has 11 residues. Trimming removed 4 bases at V and 8 bases at J, with 6 bases between. CDR3 coding DNA: TGCGCCAGCAGCAATGAGGAAAAACTGTTTTTT. Its protein is CASSNEEKLFF. The variable domain in full, with the rest retrieved from reference TRBV5-1 and TRBJ1-4, is KAGVTQTPRYLIKTRGQQVTLSCSPISGHRSVSWYQQTPGQGLQFLFEYFSETQRNKGNFPGRFSGRQFSNSRSEMNVSTLELGDSALYLCASSNEEKLFFGSGTQLSVL.

This chain links TRBV10-2 with TRBJ1-2, with D unresolved. Trimming took off 6 bases at V and 8 bases at J, with 13 bases between the two ends. This CDR3 has 12 residues. CDR1 WSHSY and CDR2 SAAADI come from the germline V gene. CDR3 amino acids: CASSLRGVGYTF. CDR3 nucleotides: TGCGCCAGCAGCTTAAGAGGAGTCGGCTACACCTTC.

The CDR3 DNA reads TGTGCCAGCTCACCACCATCCGGGATCACTAGCGGGGTTGAGCAGTTCTTC. It encodes CASSPPSGITSGVEQFF. The V gene is TRBV18, the J gene TRBJ2-1; 10 bases line up with TRBD2. CDR1 and CDR2 (germline): KGHSH, LQKENI. The trim removed 0 bases at V and 9 bases at J, leaving 11 bases unmatched. The CDR3 is 17 residues long.

This clone has more than one count but fewer than ten. This chain joins TRBV6-5 and TRBJ1-5; 9 bases align to TRBD1. The CDR3 spans 14 residues. Germline V gene data show CDR1 as MNHEY and CDR2 as SVGAGI. Germline trimming cut 2 bases from V and 7 bases from J; bases unmatched to any gene: 3. CDR3 residues: CASSYGTGSQPQHF. The CDR3 DNA reads TGTGCCAGCAGTTACGGGACAGGGAGCCAGCCCCAGCATTTT.

The V call is TRBV19, the J call TRBJ1-5, with D unclear. The CDR3 is made up of 12 amino acids. Germline CDR1 reads LNHDA; CDR2 reads SQIVND (reference sequence). V shed 1 base and J shed 9 bases, with 7 bases lying between them. Here the CDR3 reads CASSIVEGPQHF. In nucleotides, the CDR3 is TGTGCCAGTAGTATAGTAGAGGGGCCCCAGCATTTT.

This sequence joins TRBV10-1 and TRBJ1-2, with D uncertain. The V gene's germline CDR1 is WNHNN and CDR2 SYGVQD (reference sequence). Trimming pared 2 bases from V and 5 bases from J, leaving 9 bases between. The CDR3 length is 13 residues. Here the CDR3 DNA reads TGCGCCAGCAGTGAGCAGGCAGATTATGGCTACACCTTC. It yields the protein CASSEQADYGYTF.

This clone was seen only a few times. This chain links TRBV7-2 with TRBJ2-7; no clear D. Trimming pared 5 bases from V and 1 base from J, leaving 6 bases between. The CDR3 consists of 12 residues. The germline V gene encodes CDR1 SGHTA and CDR2 FQGNSA. The CDR3 loop reads CASSATSYEQYF. The DNA for the CDR3 is TGTGCCAGCAGCGCTACGTCCTACGAGCAGTACTTC.

The chain is built from TRBV5-6 and TRBJ2-1; the D gene is possibly TRBD1 (5 bases). Per the germline V gene, CDR1 is SGHDT and CDR2 is YYEEEE. The CDR3 totals 12 residues. V was pared by 4 bases and J by 10 bases, with 12 bases between. CDR3 in DNA: TGTGCCAGCAGCACCGGCGACAGAGAGCAGTTCTTC. Its translation: CASSTGDREQFF. The entire variable domain, with the rest obtained from reference TRBV5-6 and TRBJ2-1, is as follows: DAGVTQSPTHLIKTRGQQVTLRCSPKSGHDTVSWYQQALGQGPQFIFQYYEEEERQRGNFPDRFSGHQFPNYSSELNVNALLLGDSALYLCASSTGDREQFFGPGTRLTVL.

V is TRBV29-1 and J is TRBJ1-1; D is possibly TRBD1 (5 bases). The CDR3 length is 13 residues. V was pared by 3 bases and J by 5 bases, with 13 bases between. Germline CDR1 and CDR2: SQVTM and ANQGSEA. The CDR3: CSVEKGARTEAFF. As DNA, the CDR3 is TGCAGCGTTGAGAAAGGGGCTCGAACTGAAGCTTTCTTT.

The chain employs TRBV7-2 and TRBJ2-5; TRBD1 matches 7 bases. Germline CDR1 reads SGHTA; CDR2 reads FQGNSA. The V segment lost 6 bases and the J segment 1 base; nucleotides outside the gene matches: 8. This CDR3 has 15 amino acids. This CDR3 is CASRNRDRVQETQYF. The CDR3, as DNA: TGTGCCAGCAGAAACCGGGACAGAGTCCAAGAGACCCAGTACTTC.

V usage is TRBV7-9 and J usage is TRBJ2-5; D is unclear. Deletions cut 4 bases from V and 2 bases from J, with 11 bases between. Per germline, CDR1 SEHNR and CDR2 FQNEAQ (reference sequence). This CDR3 has 14 amino acids. CDR3: CASSSDLEQETQYF. CDR3 DNA: TGTGCCAGCAGCTCTGACCTAGAGCAAGAGACCCAGTACTTC.

V and J are TRBV7-6 and TRBJ2-2; 8 bases map to TRBD1. CDR1 is SGHVS and CDR2 is FNYEAQ in the germline V gene. The CDR3 contains 15 residues. The J segment lost 6 bases and the V segment lost 3 bases, leaving 6 bases of the junction unmatched. The CDR3 reads CASSLETGAPGELFF. The CDR3 nucleotides are TGTGCCAGCAGCTTGGAGACAGGGGCCCCCGGGGAGCTGTTTTTT.

J is TRBJ1-1 and V is TRBV18; 8 positions agree with TRBD1. V gave up 1 base and J gave up 1 base; unmatched junction bases: 11. The CDR3 extends over 18 amino acids. Germline V gene lookup returns CDR1 KGHSH and CDR2 LQKENI. The CDR3 DNA follows: TGTGCCAGCTCACCACTCCCCCCGACAGGGACAGGGAACACTGAAGCTTTCTTT. As protein: CASSPLPPTGTGNTEAFF.

This clone has a handful of counts. The rearrangement uses TRBV6-1 and TRBJ2-4; a weak D match, TRBD1 (6 bases). There are 14 residues in the CDR3. The V and J ends lost 9 bases and 1 base respectively, with 13 bases between them. Germline V gives CDR1 MNHNS, CDR2 SASEGT. The CDR3 sequence: CARGQWRAKNIQYF. In nucleotides, the CDR3 is TGTGCCAGAGGACAGTGGAGGGCCAAAAACATTCAGTACTTC.

This rearrangement joins TRBV7-9 to TRBJ1-1; a possible D gene is TRBD1 (6 bases). From germline, CDR1 is SEHNR and CDR2 FQNEAQ (reference sequence). The length of the CDR3 is 13 residues. With 5 bases removed from V and 4 bases from J, the gap between germline ends came to 11 bases. CDR3 nucleotides: TGTGCCAGCAGCCGTGGGGGGGCCACTGAAGCTTTCTTT. This translates into CASSRGGATEAFF.

The gene calls are TRBV19 and TRBJ2-7; no definite D call. Trimming removed 4 bases from V and 3 bases from J, with 10 bases in between. This CDR3 spans 13 amino acids. CDR1 is LNHDA, CDR2 SQIVND, per germline (reference sequence). CDR3 sequence reads: CASSSQDLYEQYF. The CDR3 DNA reads as TGTGCCAGTAGTAGCCAGGATCTCTACGAGCAGTACTTC.

This chain joins TRBV2 and TRBJ2-1, with 9 bases aligning to TRBD2. The CDR3 length is 14 residues. V lost 2 bases and J lost 9; bases outside the gene matches: 5. The germline CDR1 and CDR2 sequences are SNHLY and FYNNEI. Here the CDR3 reads CASSELTAGGEQFF. In DNA, the CDR3 is TGTGCCAGCAGTGAACTCACAGCGGGGGGTGAGCAGTTCTTC.